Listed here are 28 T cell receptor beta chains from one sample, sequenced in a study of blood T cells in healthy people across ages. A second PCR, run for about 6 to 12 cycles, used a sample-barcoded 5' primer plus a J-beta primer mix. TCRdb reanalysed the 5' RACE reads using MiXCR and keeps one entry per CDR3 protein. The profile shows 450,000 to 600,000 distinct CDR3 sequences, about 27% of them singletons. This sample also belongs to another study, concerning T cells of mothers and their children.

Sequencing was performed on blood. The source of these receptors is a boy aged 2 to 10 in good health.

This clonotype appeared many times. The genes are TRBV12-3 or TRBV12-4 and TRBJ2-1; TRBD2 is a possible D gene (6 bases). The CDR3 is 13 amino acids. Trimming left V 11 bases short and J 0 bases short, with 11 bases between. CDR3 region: CAQGGSSYNEQFF. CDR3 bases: TGTGCCCAAGGAGGGAGCTCCTACAATGAGCAGTTCTTC.

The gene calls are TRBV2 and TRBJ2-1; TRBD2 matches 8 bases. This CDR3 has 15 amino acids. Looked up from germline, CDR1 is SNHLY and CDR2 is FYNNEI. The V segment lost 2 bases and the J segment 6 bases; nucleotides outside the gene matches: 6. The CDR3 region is CASSERTSSLNEQFF. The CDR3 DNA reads TGTGCCAGCAGTGAAAGGACTAGCAGCCTCAATGAGCAGTTCTTC. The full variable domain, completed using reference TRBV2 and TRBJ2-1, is EPEVTQTPSHQVTQMGQEVILRCVPISNHLYFYWYRQILGQKVEFLVSFYNNEISEKSEIFDDQFSVERPDGSNFTLKIRSTKLEDSAMYFCASSERTSSLNEQFFGPGTRLTVL.

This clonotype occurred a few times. The CDR3 spells CASAPRPSPEAFF. The CDR3 nucleotides read TGTGCCAGCGCTCCCCGACCTTCGCCTGAAGCTTTCTTT. V gene TRBV27 combines with J gene TRBJ1-1; D not certain. CDR3 size: 13 residues. From germline, CDR1 is MNHEY and CDR2 SMNVEV (reference sequence). Deletions cut 8 bases from V and 6 bases from J, with 16 bases between.

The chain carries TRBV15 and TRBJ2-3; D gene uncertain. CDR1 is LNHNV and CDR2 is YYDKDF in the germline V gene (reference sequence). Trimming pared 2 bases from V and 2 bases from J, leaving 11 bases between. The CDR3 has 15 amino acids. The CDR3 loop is CATSRTSEPTDTQYF. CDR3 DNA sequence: TGTGCCACCAGCAGAACCTCGGAGCCCACAGATACGCAGTATTTT.

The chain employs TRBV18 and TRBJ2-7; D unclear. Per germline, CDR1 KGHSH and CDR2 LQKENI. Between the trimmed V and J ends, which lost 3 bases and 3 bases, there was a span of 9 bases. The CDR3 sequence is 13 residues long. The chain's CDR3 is CASSPGADYEQYF. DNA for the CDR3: TGTGCCAGCTCACCGGGTGCTGACTACGAGCAGTACTTC.

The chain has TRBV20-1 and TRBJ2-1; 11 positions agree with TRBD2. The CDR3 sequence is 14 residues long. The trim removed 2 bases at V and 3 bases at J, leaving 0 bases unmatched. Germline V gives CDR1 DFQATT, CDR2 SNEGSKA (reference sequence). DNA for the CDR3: TGCAGTGCTAGAACTAGCGGGGGCTACAATGAGCAGTTCTTC. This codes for CSARTSGGYNEQFF.

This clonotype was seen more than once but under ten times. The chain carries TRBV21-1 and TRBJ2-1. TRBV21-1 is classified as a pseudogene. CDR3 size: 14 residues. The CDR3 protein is CASSKKLVEREQFF. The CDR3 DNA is TGTGCCAGCAGCAAAAAACTCGTTGAGAGGGAGCAGTTCTTC.

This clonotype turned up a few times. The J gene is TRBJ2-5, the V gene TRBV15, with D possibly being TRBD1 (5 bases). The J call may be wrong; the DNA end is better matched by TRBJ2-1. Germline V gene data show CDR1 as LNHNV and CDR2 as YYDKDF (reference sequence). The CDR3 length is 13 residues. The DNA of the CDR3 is TGTGCCACCAGCAGAGATCGGCCAGGGGAGCAGTTCTTC. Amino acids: CATSRDRPGEQFF.

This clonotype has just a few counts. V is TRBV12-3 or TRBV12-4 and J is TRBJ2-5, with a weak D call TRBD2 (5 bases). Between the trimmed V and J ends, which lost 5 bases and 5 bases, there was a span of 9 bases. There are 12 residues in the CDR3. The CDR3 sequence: CASSPWRETQYF. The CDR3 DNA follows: TGTGCCAGCAGTCCCTGGAGGGAGACCCAGTACTTC.

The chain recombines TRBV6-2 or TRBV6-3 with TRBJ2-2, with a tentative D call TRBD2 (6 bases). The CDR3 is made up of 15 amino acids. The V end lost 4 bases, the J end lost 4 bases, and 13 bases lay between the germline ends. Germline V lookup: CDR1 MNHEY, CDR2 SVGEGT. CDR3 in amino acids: CASSWASATTGELFF. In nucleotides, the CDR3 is TGTGCCAGCAGTTGGGCTAGCGCGACCACCGGGGAGCTGTTTTTT.

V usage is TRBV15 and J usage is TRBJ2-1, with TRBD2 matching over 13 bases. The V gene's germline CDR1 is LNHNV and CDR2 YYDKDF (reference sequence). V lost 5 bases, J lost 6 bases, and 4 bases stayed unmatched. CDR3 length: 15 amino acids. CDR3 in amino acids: CATSPLAGGFNEQFF. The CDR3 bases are TGTGCCACCAGCCCACTAGCGGGAGGGTTCAATGAGCAGTTCTTC. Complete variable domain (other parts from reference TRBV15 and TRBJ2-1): DAMVIQNPRYQVTQFGKPVTLSCSQTLNHNVMYWYQQKSSQAPKLLFHYYDKDFNNEADTPDNFQSRRPNTSFCFLDIRSPGLGDTAMYLCATSPLAGGFNEQFFGPGTRLTVL.

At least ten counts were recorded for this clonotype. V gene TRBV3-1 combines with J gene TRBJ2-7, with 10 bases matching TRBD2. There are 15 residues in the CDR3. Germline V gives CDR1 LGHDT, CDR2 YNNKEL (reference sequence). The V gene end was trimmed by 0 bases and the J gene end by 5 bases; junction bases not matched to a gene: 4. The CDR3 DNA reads TGTGCCAGCAGCCAAGAGGGGCTAGCGGGAGACGAGCAGTACTTC. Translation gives CASSQEGLAGDEQYF.

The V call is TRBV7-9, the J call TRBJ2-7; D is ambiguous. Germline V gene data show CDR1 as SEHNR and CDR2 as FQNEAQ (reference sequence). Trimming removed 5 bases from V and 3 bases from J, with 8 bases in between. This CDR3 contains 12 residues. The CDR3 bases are TGTGCCAGCAGCGAAACGAGCTACGAGCAGTACTTC. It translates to CASSETSYEQYF.

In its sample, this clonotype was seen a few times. CDR3 DNA sequence: TGTGCCAGCAGTTACTCGCGGACAGGGGGCGATAACTATGGCTACACCTTC. Protein sequence: CASSYSRTGGDNYGYTF. This chain uses TRBV6-6 with TRBJ1-2; 11 bases are shared with TRBD1. This CDR3 is built from 17 residues. V lost 0 bases and J lost 1; bases outside the gene matches: 4. The V gene's germline CDR1 is MNHNY and CDR2 SVGAGI (reference sequence).

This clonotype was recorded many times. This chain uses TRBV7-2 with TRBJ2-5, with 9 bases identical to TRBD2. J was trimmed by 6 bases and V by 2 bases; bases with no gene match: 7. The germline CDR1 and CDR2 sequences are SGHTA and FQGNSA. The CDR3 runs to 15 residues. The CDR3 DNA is TGTGCCAGCAGCTTATTGCTAGCGGGGAGGAAGACCCAGTACTTC. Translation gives CASSLLLAGRKTQYF.

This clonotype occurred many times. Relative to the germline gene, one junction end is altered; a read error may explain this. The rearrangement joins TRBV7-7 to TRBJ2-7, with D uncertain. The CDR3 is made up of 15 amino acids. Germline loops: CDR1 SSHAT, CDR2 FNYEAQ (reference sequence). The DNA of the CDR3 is TGTGCTAGCAGCTTAGACGTAGGACCCACCTACGAGCAGTACTTC. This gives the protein CASSLDVGPTYEQYF.

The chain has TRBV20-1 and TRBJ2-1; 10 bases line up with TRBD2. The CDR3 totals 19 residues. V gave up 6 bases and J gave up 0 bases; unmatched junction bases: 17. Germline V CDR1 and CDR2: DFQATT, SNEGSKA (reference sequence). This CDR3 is CSAPPPLAGVPSSYNEQFF. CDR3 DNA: TGCAGTGCCCCTCCCCCCCTAGCGGGAGTTCCAAGCTCCTACAATGAGCAGTTCTTC.

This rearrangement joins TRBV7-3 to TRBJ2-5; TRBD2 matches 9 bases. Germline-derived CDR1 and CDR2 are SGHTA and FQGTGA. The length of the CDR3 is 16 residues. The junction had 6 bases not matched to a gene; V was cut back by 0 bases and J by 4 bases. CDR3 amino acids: CASSLTSGGRRETQYF. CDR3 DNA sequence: TGTGCCAGCAGCTTAACTAGCGGGGGTAGGCGAGAGACCCAGTACTTC.

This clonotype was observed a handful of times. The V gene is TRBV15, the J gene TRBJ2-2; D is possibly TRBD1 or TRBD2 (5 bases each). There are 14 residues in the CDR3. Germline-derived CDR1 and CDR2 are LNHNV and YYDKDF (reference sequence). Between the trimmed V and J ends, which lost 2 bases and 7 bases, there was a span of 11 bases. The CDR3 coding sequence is TGTGCCACCAGCAGACGTGGGGGTGGCGGGGAGCTGTTTTTT. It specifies CATSRRGGGGELFF.

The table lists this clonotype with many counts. The DNA for the CDR3 is TGCAGCGTTCGGGGTCCTAATGAAAAACTGTTTTTT. Protein product: CSVRGPNEKLFF. The chain combines TRBV29-1 with TRBJ1-4; D remains unclear. This CDR3 contains 12 residues. V was shortened by 5 bases and J by 3 bases, with 7 bases between the two germline ends. CDR1 SQVTM and CDR2 ANQGSEA come from the germline V gene. Filled out from reference TRBV29-1 and TRBJ1-4, the complete variable domain reads SAVISQKPSRDICQRGTSLTIQCQVDSQVTMMFWYRQQPGQSLTLIATANQGSEATYESGFVIDKFPISRPNLTFSTLTVSNMSPEDSSIYLCSVRGPNEKLFFGSGTQLSVL.

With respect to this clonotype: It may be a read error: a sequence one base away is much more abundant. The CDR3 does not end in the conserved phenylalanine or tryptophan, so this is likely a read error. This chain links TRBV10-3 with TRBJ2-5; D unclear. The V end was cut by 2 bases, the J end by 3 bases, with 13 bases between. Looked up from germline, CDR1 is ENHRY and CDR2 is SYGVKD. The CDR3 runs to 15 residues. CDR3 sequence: CAISEGLPPKETQYL. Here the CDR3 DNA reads TGTGCCATCAGTGAGGGTCTACCCCCTAAAGAGACCCAGTACCTC.

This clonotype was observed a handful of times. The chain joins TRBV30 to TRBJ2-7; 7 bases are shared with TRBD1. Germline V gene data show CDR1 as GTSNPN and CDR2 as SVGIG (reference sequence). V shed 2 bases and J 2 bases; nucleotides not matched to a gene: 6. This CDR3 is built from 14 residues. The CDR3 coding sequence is TGTGCCTGGAGTTTATCAGGGGGTACCTACGAGCAGTACTTC. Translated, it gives CAWSLSGGTYEQYF. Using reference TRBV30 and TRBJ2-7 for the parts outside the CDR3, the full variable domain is SQTIHQWPATLVQPVGSPLSLECTVEGTSNPNLYWYRQAAGRGLQLLFYSVGIGQISSEVPQNLSASRPQDRQFILSSKKLLLSDSGFYLCAWSLSGGTYEQYFGPGTRLTVT.

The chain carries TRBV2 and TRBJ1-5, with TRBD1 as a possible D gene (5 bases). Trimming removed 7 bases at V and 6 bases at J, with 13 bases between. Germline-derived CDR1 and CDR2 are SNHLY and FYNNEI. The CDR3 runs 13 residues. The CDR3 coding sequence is TGTGCCAGCAACAGAGGGGAAAGTCAGCCCCAGCATTTT. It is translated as CASNRGESQPQHF.

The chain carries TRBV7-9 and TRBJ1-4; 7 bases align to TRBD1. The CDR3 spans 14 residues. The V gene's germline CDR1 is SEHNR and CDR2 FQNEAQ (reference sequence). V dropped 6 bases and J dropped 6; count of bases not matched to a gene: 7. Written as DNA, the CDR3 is TGTGCCAGCAGGGAGACAGGGTCCGATGAAAAACTGTTTTTT. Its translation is CASRETGSDEKLFF.

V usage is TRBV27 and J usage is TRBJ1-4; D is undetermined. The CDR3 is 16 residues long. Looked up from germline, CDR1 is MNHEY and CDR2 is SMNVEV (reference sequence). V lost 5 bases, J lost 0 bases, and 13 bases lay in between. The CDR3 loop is CASSRGFGATNEKLFF. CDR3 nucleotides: TGTGCCAGCAGTCGGGGTTTCGGGGCAACTAATGAAAAACTGTTTTTT.

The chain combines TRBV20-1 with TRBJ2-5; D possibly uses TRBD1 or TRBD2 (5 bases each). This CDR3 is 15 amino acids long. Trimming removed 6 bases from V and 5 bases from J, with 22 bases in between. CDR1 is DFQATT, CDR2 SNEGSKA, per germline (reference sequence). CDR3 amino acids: CSAPQGSNRGETQYF. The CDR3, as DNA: TGCAGTGCCCCCCAGGGATCGAACCGGGGTGAGACCCAGTACTTC.

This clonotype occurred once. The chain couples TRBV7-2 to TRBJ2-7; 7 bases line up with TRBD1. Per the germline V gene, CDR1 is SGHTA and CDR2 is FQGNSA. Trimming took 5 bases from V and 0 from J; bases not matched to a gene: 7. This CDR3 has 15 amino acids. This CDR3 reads CASSQRTGFSYEQYV. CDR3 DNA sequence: TGTGCCAGCAGCCAGAGGACAGGCTTCTCCTACGAGCAGTACGTC.

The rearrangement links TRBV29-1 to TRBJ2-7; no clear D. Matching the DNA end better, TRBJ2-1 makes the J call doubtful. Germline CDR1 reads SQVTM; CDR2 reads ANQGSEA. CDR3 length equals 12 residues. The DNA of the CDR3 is TGCAGCGTTGAAGATCTCTACAATGAGCAGTTCTTC. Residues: CSVEDLYNEQFF.